Listed here is a single T cell receptor (beta chain). The data were obtained in a study of CD8 T cells in Susac syndrome. RNA totalling roughly 0.5 to 1 ug underwent reverse transcription with random hexamers. MiXCR, applied by TCRdb to the immunoSEQ multiplex PCR reads, yields one record per CDR3 protein. The table lists about 89,000 distinct CDR3 sequences, about 93% of them singletons. In germline, CDR1 is SGDLS, CDR2 YYNGEE. The CDR3 consists of 15 residues. Trimming stripped 0 bases from V and 6 bases from J, with 15 bases between. The sequence was obtained from a human donor in good health. Input material: CD8+ T cells from PBMCs. V gene TRBV9 combines with J gene TRBJ2-5; D is possibly TRBD1 or TRBD2 (5 bases each). The CDR3, as DNA: TGTGCCAGCAGCGTAGAGGCTAGCAAGGGACAGACCCAGTACTTC. Protein sequence: CASSVEASKGQTQYF.